The clone carrying this T cell receptor beta chain showed up just a few times. These data originate in a study of T cells after yellow fever vaccination. The CDR3 has 15 amino acids. Trimming pared 2 bases from V and 0 bases from J, leaving 11 bases between. The germline CDR1 and CDR2 sequences are SGHRS and YFSETQ. TCRdb re-analysed the 5' RACE reads in MiXCR, keeping a single row per CDR3 protein. The sample holds approximately 110,000 distinct CDR3 sequences, 6% to 8% seen once. This receptor was identified in a man between 18 and 35 years old who received the YFV17D yellow fever vaccine. This rearrangement joins TRBV5-1 to TRBJ1-2; D not certain. Specimen: CD4+ T cells sorted from PBMCs, collected roughly 10 days after the first yellow fever vaccination. The CDR3, as DNA: TGCGCCAGCAGCTTCGAAACCGGGACTAACTATGGCTACACCTTC. As protein: CASSFETGTNYGYTF.